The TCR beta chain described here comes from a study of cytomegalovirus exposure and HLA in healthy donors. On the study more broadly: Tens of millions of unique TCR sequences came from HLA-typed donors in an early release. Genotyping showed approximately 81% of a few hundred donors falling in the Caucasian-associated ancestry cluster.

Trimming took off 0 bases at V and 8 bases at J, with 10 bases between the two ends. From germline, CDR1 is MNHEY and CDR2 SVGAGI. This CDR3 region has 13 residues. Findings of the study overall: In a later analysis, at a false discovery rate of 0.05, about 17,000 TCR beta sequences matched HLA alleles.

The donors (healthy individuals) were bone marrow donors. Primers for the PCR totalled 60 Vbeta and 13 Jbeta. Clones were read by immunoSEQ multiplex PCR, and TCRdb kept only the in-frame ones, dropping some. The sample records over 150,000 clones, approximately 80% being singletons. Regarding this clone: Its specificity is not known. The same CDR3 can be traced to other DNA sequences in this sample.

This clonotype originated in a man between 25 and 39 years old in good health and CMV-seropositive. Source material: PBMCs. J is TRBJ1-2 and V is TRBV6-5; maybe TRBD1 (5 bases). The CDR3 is CASSYSAGRGYTF. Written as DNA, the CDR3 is TGTGCCAGCAGTTACTCGGCAGGGCGCGGCTACACCTTC.